This TCR beta chain was captured by sequencing in a study of control samples from healthy donors and cancer patients. In germline, CDR1 is LNHDA, CDR2 SQIVND (reference sequence). The V segment lost 3 bases and the J segment 6 bases; nucleotides outside the gene matches: 8. The CDR3 contains 16 residues. The data were produced by immunoSEQ multiplex PCR, yet TCRdb's version contains in-frame clones alone and is incomplete. The sample comprises about 130,000 clones, about 88% of which are singletons, and around 1.7% rests with the top ten. Only one count was recorded for this clone. This TCR was recovered from a man aged 18-30 years in good health. Sequenced sample: blood. V is TRBV19 and J is TRBJ2-1, with 10 bases aligning to TRBD2. The CDR3 sequence is CASSILSGGHGNEQFF. The DNA for the CDR3 is TGTGCCAGTAGTATCCTTAGCGGGGGGCACGGCAATGAGCAGTTCTTC.